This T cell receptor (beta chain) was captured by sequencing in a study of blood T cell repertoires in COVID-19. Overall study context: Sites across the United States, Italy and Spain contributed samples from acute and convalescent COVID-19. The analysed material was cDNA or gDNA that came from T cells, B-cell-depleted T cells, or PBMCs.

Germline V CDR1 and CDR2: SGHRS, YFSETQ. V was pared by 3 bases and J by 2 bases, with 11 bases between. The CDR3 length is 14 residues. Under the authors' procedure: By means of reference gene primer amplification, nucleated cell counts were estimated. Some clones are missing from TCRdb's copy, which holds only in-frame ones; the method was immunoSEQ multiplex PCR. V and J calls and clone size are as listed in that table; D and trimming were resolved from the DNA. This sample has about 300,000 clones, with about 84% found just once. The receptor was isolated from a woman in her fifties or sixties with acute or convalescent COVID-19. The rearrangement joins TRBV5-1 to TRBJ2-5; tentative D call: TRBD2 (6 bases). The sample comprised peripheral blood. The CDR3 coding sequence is TGCGCCAGCAGCTCGTTCGGACTACAAGAGACCCAGTACTTC. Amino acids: CASSSFGLQETQYF.